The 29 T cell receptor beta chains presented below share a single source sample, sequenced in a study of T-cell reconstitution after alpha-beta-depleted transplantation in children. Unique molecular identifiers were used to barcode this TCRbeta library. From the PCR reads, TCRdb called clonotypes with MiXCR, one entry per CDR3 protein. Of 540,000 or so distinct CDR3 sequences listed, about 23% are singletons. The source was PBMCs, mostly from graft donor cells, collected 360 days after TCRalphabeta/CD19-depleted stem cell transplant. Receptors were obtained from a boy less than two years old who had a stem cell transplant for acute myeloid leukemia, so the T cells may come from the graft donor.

The CDR3 reads CASRLPGQETQYF. The CDR3 DNA reads TGTGCCAGCAGGCTTCCGGGACAAGAGACCCAGTACTTC. The chain joins TRBV3-1 to TRBJ2-5; TRBD2 is a possible D gene (5 bases). The germline CDR1 and CDR2 sequences are LGHDT and YNNKEL (reference sequence). CDR3 size: 13 residues. Trimming shortened V by 6 bases and J by 2 bases, and 10 bases separated the two germline ends.

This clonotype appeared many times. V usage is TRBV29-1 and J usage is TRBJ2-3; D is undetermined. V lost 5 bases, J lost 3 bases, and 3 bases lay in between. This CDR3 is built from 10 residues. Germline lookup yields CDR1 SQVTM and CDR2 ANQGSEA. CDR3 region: CSVRTDTQYF. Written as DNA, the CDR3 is TGCAGCGTTCGGACAGATACGCAGTATTTT.

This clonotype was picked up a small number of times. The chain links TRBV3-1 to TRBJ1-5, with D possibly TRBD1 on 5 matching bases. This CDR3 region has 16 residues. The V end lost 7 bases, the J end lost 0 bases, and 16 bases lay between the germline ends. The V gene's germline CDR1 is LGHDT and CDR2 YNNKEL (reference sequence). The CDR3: CASKGIGNYSNQPQHF. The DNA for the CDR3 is TGTGCCAGCAAGGGGATAGGAAACTATAGCAATCAGCCCCAGCATTTT.

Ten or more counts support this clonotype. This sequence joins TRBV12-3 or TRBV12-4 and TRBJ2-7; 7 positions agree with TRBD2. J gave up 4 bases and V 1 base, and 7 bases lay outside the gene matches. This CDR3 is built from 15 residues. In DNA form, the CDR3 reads TGTGCCAGCAGTTTAGTGGCGGGGGACCTATACGAGCAGTACTTC. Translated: CASSLVAGDLYEQYF.

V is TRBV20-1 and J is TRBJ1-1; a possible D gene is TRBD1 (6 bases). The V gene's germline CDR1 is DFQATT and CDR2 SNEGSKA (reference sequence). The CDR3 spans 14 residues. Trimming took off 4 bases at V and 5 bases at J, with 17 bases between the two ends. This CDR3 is CSATQQIRGTEAFF. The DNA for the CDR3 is TGCAGTGCTACCCAACAGATCAGGGGAACTGAAGCTTTCTTT.

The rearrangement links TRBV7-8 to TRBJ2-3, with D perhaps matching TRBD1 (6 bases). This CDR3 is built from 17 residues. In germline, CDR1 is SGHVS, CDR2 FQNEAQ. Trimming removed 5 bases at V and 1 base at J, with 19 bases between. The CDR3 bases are TGTGCCAGCAGCGAAGGCCCTTCAGGGGAAGGCACAGATACGCAGTATTTT. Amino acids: CASSEGPSGEGTDTQYF.

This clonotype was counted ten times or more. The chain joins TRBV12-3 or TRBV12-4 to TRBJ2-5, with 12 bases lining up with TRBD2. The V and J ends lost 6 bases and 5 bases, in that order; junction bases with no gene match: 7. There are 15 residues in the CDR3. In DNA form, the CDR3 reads TGTGCCAGCAGGAGGGGGACTAGCGGGCGGGAGACCCAGTACTTC. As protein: CASRRGTSGRETQYF.

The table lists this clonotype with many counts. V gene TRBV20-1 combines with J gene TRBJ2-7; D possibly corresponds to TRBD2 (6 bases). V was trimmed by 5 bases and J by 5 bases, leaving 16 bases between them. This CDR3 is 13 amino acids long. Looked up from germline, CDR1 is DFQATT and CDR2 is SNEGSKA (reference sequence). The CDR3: CSAWGGTTNEQYV. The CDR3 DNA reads TGCAGTGCTTGGGGCGGGACGACGAACGAGCAGTACGTC.

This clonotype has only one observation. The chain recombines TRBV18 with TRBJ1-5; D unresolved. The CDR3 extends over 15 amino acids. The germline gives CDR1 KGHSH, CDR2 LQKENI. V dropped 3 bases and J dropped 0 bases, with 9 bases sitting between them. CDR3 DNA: TGTGCCAGCTCACCCTCAAGAGATAGCAATCAGCCCCAGCATTTT. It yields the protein CASSPSRDSNQPQHF.

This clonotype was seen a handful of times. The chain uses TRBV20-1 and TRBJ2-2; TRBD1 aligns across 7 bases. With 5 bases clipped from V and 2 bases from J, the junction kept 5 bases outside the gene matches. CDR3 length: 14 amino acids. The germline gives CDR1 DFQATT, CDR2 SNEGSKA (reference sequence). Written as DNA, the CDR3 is TGCAGTGCTTACGGGACAGCAAACACCGGGGAGCTGTTTTTT. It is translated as CSAYGTANTGELFF.

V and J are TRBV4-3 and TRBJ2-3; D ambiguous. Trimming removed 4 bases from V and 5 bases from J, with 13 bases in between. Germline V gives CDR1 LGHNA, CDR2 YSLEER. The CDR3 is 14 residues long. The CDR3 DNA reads TGCGCCAGCAGCCCTGGGTCCGGCGGAGATACGCAGTATTTT. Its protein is CASSPGSGGDTQYF.

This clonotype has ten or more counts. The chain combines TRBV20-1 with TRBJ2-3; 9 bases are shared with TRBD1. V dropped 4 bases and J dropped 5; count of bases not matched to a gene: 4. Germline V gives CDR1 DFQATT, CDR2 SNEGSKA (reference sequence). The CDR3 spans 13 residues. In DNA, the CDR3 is TGCAGTGCTATGGGACAGGGCAGAGATACGCAGTATTTT. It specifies CSAMGQGRDTQYF.

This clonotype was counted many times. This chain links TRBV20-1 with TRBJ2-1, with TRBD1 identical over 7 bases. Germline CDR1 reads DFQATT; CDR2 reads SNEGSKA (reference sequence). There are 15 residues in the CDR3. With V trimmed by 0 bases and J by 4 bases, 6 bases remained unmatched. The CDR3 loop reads CSARDRQGVYNEQFF. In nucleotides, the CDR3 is TGCAGTGCTAGAGATCGACAGGGTGTATACAATGAGCAGTTCTTC.

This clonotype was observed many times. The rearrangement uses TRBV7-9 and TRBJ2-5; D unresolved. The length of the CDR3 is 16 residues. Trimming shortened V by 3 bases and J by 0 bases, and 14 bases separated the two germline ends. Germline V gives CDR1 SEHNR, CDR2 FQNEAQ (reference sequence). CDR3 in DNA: TGTGCCAGCAGCTTGAGTTTTCCAACGTACCAAGAGACCCAGTACTTC. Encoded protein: CASSLSFPTYQETQYF.

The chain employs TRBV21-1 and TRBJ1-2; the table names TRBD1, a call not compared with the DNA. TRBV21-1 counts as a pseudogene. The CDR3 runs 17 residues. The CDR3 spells CASSKEGRLPGPYGYTF. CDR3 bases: TGTGCCAGCAGCAAAGAGGGGCGGCTGCCGGGGCCGTATGGCTACACCTTC.

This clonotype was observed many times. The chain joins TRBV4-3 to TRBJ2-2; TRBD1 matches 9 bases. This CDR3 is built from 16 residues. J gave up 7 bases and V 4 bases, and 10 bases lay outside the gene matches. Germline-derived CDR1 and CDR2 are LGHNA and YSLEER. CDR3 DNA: TGCGCCAGCAGCCCGCTCCCGGGACAGGGAATCGGGGAGCTGTTTTTT. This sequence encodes CASSPLPGQGIGELFF.

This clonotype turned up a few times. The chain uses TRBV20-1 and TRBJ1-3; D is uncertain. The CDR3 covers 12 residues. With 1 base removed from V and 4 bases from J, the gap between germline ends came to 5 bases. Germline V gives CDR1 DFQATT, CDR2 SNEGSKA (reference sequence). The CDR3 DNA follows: TGCAGTGCTAGAGTTTTGGGAAACACCATATATTTT. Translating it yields CSARVLGNTIYF.

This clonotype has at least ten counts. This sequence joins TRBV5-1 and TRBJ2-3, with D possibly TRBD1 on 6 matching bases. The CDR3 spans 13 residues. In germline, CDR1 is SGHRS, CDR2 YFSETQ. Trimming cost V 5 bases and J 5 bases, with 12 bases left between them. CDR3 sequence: CASSGQPLDTQYF. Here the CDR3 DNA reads TGCGCCAGCAGTGGACAGCCCCTAGATACGCAGTATTTT.

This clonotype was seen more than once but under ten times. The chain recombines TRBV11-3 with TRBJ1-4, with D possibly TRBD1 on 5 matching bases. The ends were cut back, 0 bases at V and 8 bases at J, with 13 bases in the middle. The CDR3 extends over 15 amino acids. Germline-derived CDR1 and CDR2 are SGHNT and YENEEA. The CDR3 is CASSLDRASGEKLFF. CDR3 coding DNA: TGTGCCAGCAGCTTAGACAGGGCAAGCGGAGAAAAACTGTTTTTT.

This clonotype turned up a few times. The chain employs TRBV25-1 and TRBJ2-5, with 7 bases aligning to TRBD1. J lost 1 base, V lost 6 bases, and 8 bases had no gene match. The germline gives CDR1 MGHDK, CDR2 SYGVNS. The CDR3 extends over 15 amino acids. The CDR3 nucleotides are TGTGCCAGCAGCGGGTCGGGACAGCTCCAAGAGACCCAGTACTTC. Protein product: CASSGSGQLQETQYF.

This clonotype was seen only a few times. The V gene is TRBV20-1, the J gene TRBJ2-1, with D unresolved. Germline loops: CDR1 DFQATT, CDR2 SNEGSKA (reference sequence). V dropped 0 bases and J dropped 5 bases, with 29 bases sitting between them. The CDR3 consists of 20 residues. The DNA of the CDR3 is TGCAGTGCTAGAGAAGGCTTGGGTGGCATCTCAAGTGGAACCCACAATGAGCAGTTCTTC. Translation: CSAREGLGGISSGTHNEQFF.

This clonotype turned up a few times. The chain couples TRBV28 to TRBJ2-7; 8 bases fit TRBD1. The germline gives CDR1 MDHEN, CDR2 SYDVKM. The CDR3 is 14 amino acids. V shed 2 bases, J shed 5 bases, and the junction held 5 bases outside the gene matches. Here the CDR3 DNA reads TGTGCCAGCAGTTTAGGGACAGGTTACCACGAGCAGTACGTC. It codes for CASSLGTGYHEQYV.

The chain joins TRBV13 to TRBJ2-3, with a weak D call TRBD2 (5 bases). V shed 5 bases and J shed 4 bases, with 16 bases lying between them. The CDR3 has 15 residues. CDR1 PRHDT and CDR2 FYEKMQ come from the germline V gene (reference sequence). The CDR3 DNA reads TGTGCCAGCAGCCTCACAGTGGGGAGCGCAGATACGCAGTATTTT. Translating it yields CASSLTVGSADTQYF.

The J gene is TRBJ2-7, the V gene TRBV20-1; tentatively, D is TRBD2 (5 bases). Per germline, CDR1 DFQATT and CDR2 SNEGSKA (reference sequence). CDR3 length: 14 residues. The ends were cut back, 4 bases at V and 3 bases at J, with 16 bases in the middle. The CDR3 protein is CSANPLASDYEQYF. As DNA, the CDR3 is TGCAGTGCTAACCCCCTAGCTTCGGACTACGAGCAGTACTTC.

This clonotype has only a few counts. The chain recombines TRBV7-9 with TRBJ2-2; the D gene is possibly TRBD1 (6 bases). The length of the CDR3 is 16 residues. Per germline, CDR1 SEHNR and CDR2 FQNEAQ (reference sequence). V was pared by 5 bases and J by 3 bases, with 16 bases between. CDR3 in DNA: TGTGCCAGCAGCAACAGGGTGGCGATGGACACCGGGGAGCTGTTTTTT. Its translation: CASSNRVAMDTGELFF.

The CDR3 is CASSSGSLTDTQYF. The CDR3 coding sequence is TGTGCCAGCAGCTCAGGGTCACTCACAGATACGCAGTATTTT. The rearrangement links TRBV28 to TRBJ2-3, with D possibly matching TRBD1 (5 bases). The germline V gene has CDR1 MDHEN and CDR2 SYDVKM. V was trimmed by 6 bases and J by 2 bases, leaving 12 bases between them. CDR3 length: 14 amino acids.

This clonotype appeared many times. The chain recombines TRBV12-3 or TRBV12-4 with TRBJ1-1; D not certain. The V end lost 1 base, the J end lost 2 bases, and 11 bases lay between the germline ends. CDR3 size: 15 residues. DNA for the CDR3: TGTGCCAGCAGTTTAGGATTAAGGCCTAACACTGAAGCTTTCTTT. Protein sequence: CASSLGLRPNTEAFF.

The CDR3 loop is CASSSQPTGIGSDTQYF. DNA of the CDR3: TGTGCCAGCAGTTCCCAGCCTACCGGGATAGGGTCAGATACGCAGTATTTT. The rearrangement joins TRBV6-5 to TRBJ2-3; possible D gene TRBD2, 5 bases. The CDR3 runs 17 residues. Trimming removed 4 bases at V and 4 bases at J, with 21 bases between. Germline V lookup: CDR1 MNHEY, CDR2 SVGAGI.

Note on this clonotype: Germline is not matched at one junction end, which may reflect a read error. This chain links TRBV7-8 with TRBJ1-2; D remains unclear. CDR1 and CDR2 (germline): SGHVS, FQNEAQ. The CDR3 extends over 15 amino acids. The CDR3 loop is CASSPRRTSMATPDF. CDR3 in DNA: TGTGCCAGCAGCCCCCGAAGGACCTCTATGGCTACACCGGATTTC.